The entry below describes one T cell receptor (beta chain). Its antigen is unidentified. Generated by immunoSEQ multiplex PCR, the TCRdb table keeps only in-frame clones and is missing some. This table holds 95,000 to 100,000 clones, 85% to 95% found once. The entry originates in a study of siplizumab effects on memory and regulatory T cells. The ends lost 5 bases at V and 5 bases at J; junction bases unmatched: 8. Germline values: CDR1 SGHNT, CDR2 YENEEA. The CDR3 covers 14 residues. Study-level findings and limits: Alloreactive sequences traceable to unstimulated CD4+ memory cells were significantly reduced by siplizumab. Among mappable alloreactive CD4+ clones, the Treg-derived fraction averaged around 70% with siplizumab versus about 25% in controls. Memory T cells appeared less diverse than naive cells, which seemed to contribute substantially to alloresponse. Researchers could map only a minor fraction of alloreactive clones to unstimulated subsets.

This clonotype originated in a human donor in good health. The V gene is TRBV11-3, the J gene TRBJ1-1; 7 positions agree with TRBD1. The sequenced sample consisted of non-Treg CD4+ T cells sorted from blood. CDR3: CASSKEGARTEAFF. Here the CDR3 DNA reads TGTGCCAGCAGCAAGGAGGGGGCGCGGACTGAAGCTTTCTTT.